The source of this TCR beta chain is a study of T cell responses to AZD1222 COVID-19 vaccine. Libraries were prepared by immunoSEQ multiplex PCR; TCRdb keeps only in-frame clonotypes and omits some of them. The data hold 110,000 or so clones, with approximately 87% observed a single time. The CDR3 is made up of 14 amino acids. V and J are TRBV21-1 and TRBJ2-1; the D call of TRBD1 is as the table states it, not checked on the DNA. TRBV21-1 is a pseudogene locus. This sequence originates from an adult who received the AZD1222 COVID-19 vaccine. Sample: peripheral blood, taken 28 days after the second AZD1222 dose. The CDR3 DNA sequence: TGTGCCAGGACACAGGGGACCACCTACAATGAGCAGTTCTTC. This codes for CARTQGTTYNEQFF.